This T cell receptor (beta chain) was sequenced for a study of cytomegalovirus exposure and HLA in healthy donors. Study results and caveats: Earlier analysis found most TCR beta V segments productive about 90% or about 30% of the time.

The donors comprised healthy bone marrow donors. Looked up from germline, CDR1 is SGHRS and CDR2 is YFSETQ. This CDR3 contains 15 residues. V gave up 3 bases and J gave up 5 bases, with 17 bases separating them. The primer mix had 60 Vbeta and 13 Jbeta primers. Assay used: immunoSEQ multiplex PCR; TCRdb lists only in-frame clones, some missing. The table records about 160,000 clones, about 80% of them present only once. A remark on this clone: Its antigen remains unidentified.

The V and J genes are TRBV5-1 and TRBJ1-2, with D maybe TRBD1 (5 bases). The sequenced sample was PBMCs. This clonotype was obtained from a man aged 25 to 40 in good health and CMV-seronegative. The CDR3 DNA reads TGCGCCAGCAGCTGGGGATTGGAGGAGGGGTATGGCTACACCTTC. This sequence encodes CASSWGLEEGYGYTF. Combining the CDR3 with reference TRBV5-1 and TRBJ1-2 gives the whole variable domain KAGVTQTPRYLIKTRGQQVTLSCSPISGHRSVSWYQQTPGQGLQFLFEYFSETQRNKGNFPGRFSGRQFSNSRSEMNVSTLELGDSALYLCASSWGLEEGYGYTFGSGTRLTVV.